This TCR beta chain was identified during a study of T cell repertoires in cytomegalovirus infection. In the case of this clonotype: Its specificity is not known.

Study results and limitations: The ex vivo response showed dominance by HLA-C-restricted CMV-specific TCR beta clonotypes.

The V and J ends lost 0 bases and 7 bases, in that order; junction bases with no gene match: 11. The V gene's germline CDR1 is MGHRA and CDR2 YSYEKL. The CDR3 runs 18 residues. TCRdb reanalysed the reads using MiXCR and keeps one entry per CDR3 protein. The data show a few hundred thousand distinct CDR3 sequences, 40% seen once. The sequenced sample was cultured PBMCs, obtained from culture after CMV antigen stimulation. This chain uses TRBV4-1 with TRBJ1-4; 10 positions agree with TRBD1. The clonotype was recovered from a human donor in good health (CMV status not recorded). Some clones in this sample may be carry-over from other donors' samples. The DNA of the CDR3 is TGCGCCAGCAGCCAAGATACACGAGGGTGGGACAGGGGTGAAAAACTGTTTTTT. Protein sequence: CASSQDTRGWDRGEKLFF.